This T cell receptor (beta chain) was identified during a study of T cells in localized non-small cell lung cancer. Trimming left V 3 bases short and J 5 bases short, with 21 bases between. This CDR3 spans 16 amino acids. Germline CDR1 SGHRS, CDR2 YFSETQ. Here immunoSEQ multiplex PCR was the method, and the copy in TCRdb shows in-frame clones only, minus some. The sample carries some 1,300 clones, around 23% recorded once. As for this clone: Its target is not known.

Study-wide results and caveats: Higher adjacent-lung clonality was associated with shorter survival. A median of approximately 57 clones ranked among the top 100 in tumor appeared in adjacent lung.

Specimen: normal lung tissue next to the tumor, collected before any cancer treatment. This TCR derives from a man aged 40 to 70 with stage III squamous cell lung carcinoma. This chain joins TRBV5-1 and TRBJ2-7; maybe TRBD2 (6 bases). CDR3 in DNA: TGCGCCAGCAGCTCGCAGGGACTGGCCTTCACCGACGAGCAGTACTTC. The encoded protein is CASSSQGLAFTDEQYF.